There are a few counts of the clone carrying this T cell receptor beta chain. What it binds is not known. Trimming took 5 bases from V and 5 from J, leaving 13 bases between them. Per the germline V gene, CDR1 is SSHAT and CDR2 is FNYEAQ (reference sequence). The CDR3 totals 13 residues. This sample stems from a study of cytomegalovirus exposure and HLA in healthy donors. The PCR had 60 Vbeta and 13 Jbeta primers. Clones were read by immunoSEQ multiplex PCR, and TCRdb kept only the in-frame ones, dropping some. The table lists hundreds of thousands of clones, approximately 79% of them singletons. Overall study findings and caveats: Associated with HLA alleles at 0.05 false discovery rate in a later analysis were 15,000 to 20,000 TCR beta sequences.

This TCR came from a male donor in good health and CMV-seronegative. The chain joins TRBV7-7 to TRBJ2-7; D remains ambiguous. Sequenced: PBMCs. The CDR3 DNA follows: TGTGCCAGCAGCCCCTCCGTTCTCCACGAGCAGTACTTC. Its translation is CASSPSVLHEQYF.